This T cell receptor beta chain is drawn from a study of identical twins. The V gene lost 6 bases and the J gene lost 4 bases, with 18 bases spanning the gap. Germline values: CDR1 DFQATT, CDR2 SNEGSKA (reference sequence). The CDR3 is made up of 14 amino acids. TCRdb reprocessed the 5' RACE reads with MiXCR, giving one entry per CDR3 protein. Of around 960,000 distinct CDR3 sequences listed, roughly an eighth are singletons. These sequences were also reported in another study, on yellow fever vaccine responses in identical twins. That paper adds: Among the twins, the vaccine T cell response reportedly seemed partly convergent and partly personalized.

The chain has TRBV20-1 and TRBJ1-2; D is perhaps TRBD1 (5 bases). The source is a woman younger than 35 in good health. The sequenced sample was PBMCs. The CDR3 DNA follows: TGCAGTGCCCAGAGAGGAGACAGAAGCTATGGCTACACCTTC. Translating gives CSAQRGDRSYGYTF.